The 22 T cell receptor beta chains in this list originate from one sample, sequenced in a study of cytomegalovirus exposure and HLA in healthy donors. This PCR relied on a set of 60 Vbeta primers and 13 Jbeta primers. Produced via immunoSEQ multiplex PCR; TCRdb's table is partial and in-frame only. Of some 160,000 clones in the sample, 65% to 85% were seen once. Sequenced: PBMCs. All receptors come from a woman aged 18 to 35 in good health and CMV-seronegative.

The chain joins TRBV4-1 to TRBJ2-5, with TRBD1 as a possible D gene (6 bases). The CDR3 extends over 16 amino acids. Deletions cut 0 bases from V and 5 bases from J, with 16 bases between. Germline CDR1 and CDR2: MGHRA and YSYEKL. The CDR3 spells CASSQDPGQTQETQYF. CDR3 coding DNA: TGCGCCAGCAGCCAAGACCCCGGACAGACCCAGGAGACCCAGTACTTC.

This chain joins TRBV28 and TRBJ2-7; D remains unclear. Germline CDR1 reads MDHEN; CDR2 reads SYDVKM. This CDR3 spans 16 amino acids. V lost 5 bases, J lost 6 bases, and 23 bases lay in between. CDR3 in DNA: TGTGCCAGCAGTACCTCAATGGTTGGGCGAGCTCTCGAGCAGTACTTC. It specifies CASSTSMVGRALEQYF. Filled out from reference TRBV28 and TRBJ2-7, the complete variable domain reads DVKVTQSSRYLVKRTGEKVFLECVQDMDHENMFWYRQDPGLGLRLIYFSYDVKMKEKGDIPEGYSVSREKKERFSLILESASTNQTSMYLCASSTSMVGRALEQYFGPGTRLTVT.

This chain joins TRBV2 and TRBJ2-2; D uncertain. The CDR3 runs to 13 residues. With 6 bases removed from V and 7 bases from J, the gap between germline ends came to 12 bases. Germline V lookup: CDR1 SNHLY, CDR2 FYNNEI. CDR3 loop: CASRVEVGGELFF. The CDR3 DNA sequence: TGTGCCAGCAGGGTCGAGGTGGGCGGGGAGCTGTTTTTT.

The chain combines TRBV5-4 with TRBJ2-7; D may be TRBD1 (6 bases). The CDR3 is 14 residues long. V lost 4 bases, J lost 0 bases, and 11 bases lay in between. Germline V gene sequence: CDR1 SGHNT, CDR2 YYREEE (reference sequence). The CDR3 DNA follows: TGTGCCAGCAGCCTGGAAGGGGGCTCCTACGAGCAGTACTTC. Protein sequence: CASSLEGGSYEQYF.

The chain couples TRBV6-6 to TRBJ2-7; the D gene is possibly TRBD1 (6 bases). This CDR3 region has 14 residues. Germline values: CDR1 MNHNY, CDR2 SVGAGI (reference sequence). V was shortened by 4 bases and J by 6 bases, with 16 bases between the two germline ends. CDR3 DNA sequence: TGTGCCAGCAGTTTATTTCAGGGGCGCCCCGAGCAGTACTTC. It translates to CASSLFQGRPEQYF.

V usage is TRBV28 and J usage is TRBJ1-4; a possible D gene is TRBD1 (5 bases). Trimming took 8 bases from V and 9 from J, leaving 22 bases between them. Per the germline V gene, CDR1 is MDHEN and CDR2 is SYDVKM. The CDR3 spans 15 residues. CDR3 loop: CASVPRKQGPQKLFF. CDR3 sequence (DNA): TGTGCCAGCGTACCCCGGAAGCAGGGCCCGCAAAAACTGTTTTTT.

The chain recombines TRBV6-1 with TRBJ2-3, with D perhaps matching TRBD2 (5 bases). The CDR3 is 12 residues long. The germline V gene encodes CDR1 MNHNS and CDR2 SASEGT. Trimming removed 6 bases from V and 4 bases from J, with 8 bases in between. CDR3 in DNA: TGTGCCAGCAGCCTGGAGGCAGATACGCAGTATTTT. This translates into CASSLEADTQYF.

This clone appeared a few times. This chain connects TRBV28 to TRBJ1-6, with D perhaps matching TRBD1 (6 bases). This CDR3 is built from 15 residues. Germline CDR1 and CDR2: MDHEN and SYDVKM. V was cut by 10 bases and J by 5 bases, with 18 bases left in between. CDR3 nucleotide sequence: TGTGCCACACCATCCGGGACAACAAATAATTCACCCCTCCACTTT. It specifies CATPSGTTNNSPLHF. Combining the CDR3 with reference TRBV28 and TRBJ1-6 gives the whole variable domain DVKVTQSSRYLVKRTGEKVFLECVQDMDHENMFWYRQDPGLGLRLIYFSYDVKMKEKGDIPEGYSVSREKKERFSLILESASTNQTSMYLCATPSGTTNNSPLHFGNGTRLTVT.

V and J are TRBV10-3 and TRBJ2-7, with TRBD1 matching over 9 bases. From germline, CDR1 is ENHRY and CDR2 SYGVKD. Trimming took 6 bases from V and 9 from J; bases not matched to a gene: 6. This CDR3 is built from 12 residues. Written as DNA, the CDR3 is TGTGCCATCAGCCCGGGACAGGGAGGGCAGTACTTC. Its translation: CAISPGQGGQYF.

A word on this clone: An end of the junction does not agree with germline; a read error may underlie this. The V call is TRBV7-9, the J call TRBJ1-5; 7 bases fit TRBD1. The germline CDR1 and CDR2 sequences are SEHNR and FQNEAQ (reference sequence). This CDR3 region has 16 residues. CDR3 in amino acids: CSSSSASGTVNQPQHF. The DNA for the CDR3 is TGTTCCAGCAGCTCGGCCTCCGGGACAGTAAATCAGCCCCAGCATTTT.

The V gene is TRBV30, the J gene TRBJ2-1; possibly TRBD2 for D (7 bases). The CDR3 contains 14 residues. Trimming took off 5 bases at V and 6 bases at J, with 17 bases between the two ends. The V gene's germline CDR1 is GTSNPN and CDR2 SVGIG (reference sequence). The chain's CDR3 is CAWSRGGAGNEQFF. In nucleotides, the CDR3 is TGTGCCTGGTCGAGAGGGGGGGCTGGCAATGAGCAGTTCTTC.

As to this clone: At one end the junction does not follow the germline gene, possibly because of a read error. V gene TRBV25-1 combines with J gene TRBJ2-3; 7 bases map to TRBD2. Germline V gene data show CDR1 as MGHDK and CDR2 as SYGVNS. The CDR3 has 15 residues. CDR3 sequence: CTSSEFSGRGDTQYF. As DNA, the CDR3 is TGTACCAGCAGTGAATTCTCGGGGAGGGGAGATACGCAGTATTTT.

This sequence joins TRBV7-2 and TRBJ1-3, with 8 bases aligning to TRBD1. V was pared by 5 bases and J by 0 bases, with 9 bases of the junction left unmatched. CDR1 and CDR2 from the germline V gene are SGHTA and FQGNSA. The CDR3 has 17 amino acids. The CDR3 DNA reads TGTGCCAGCAGCAACGGACAGGGCCCGAGCTCTGGAAACACCATATATTTT. It codes for CASSNGQGPSSGNTIYF.

This rearrangement joins TRBV7-9 to TRBJ2-5; 7 bases map to TRBD2. The CDR3 totals 15 residues. The germline V gene encodes CDR1 SEHNR and CDR2 FQNEAQ (reference sequence). The V and J ends lost 5 bases and 5 bases, in that order; junction bases with no gene match: 11. The CDR3 DNA reads as TGTGCCAGCAGCGGCGCCCTTACTAGCGTGGAGACCCAGTACTTC. Its translation is CASSGALTSVETQYF.

The chain recombines TRBV30 with TRBJ1-5; D is perhaps TRBD1 (5 bases). Germline values: CDR1 GTSNPN, CDR2 SVGIG (reference sequence). The CDR3 covers 14 residues. The V end lost 0 bases, the J end lost 4 bases, and 10 bases lay between the germline ends. CDR3 amino acids: CAWSVGHKNQPQHF. Written as DNA, the CDR3 is TGTGCCTGGAGTGTAGGACACAAGAATCAGCCCCAGCATTTT. The variable domain in full, with the rest retrieved from reference TRBV30 and TRBJ1-5, is SQTIHQWPATLVQPVGSPLSLECTVEGTSNPNLYWYRQAAGRGLQLLFYSVGIGQISSEVPQNLSASRPQDRQFILSSKKLLLSDSGFYLCAWSVGHKNQPQHFGDGTRLSIL.

On this clone: A much larger clone lies a single base off, so this may be a read error. The CDR3 DNA follows: TGTGCCAGCAGTTCTACTGAGAACTATGGCTACACCTTC. Translating gives CASSSTENYGYTF. The chain combines TRBV6-6 with TRBJ1-2, with D unresolved. This CDR3 has 13 amino acids. CDR1 and CDR2 from the germline V gene are MNHNY and SVGAGI (reference sequence). The V gene lost 4 bases and the J gene lost 2 bases, with 8 bases spanning the gap.

This clone was recorded only once. The V call is TRBV7-7, the J call TRBJ2-5; 8 bases align to TRBD2. The length of the CDR3 is 13 residues. Germline V gene data show CDR1 as SSHAT and CDR2 as FNYEAQ (reference sequence). The V segment lost 5 bases and the J segment 5 bases; nucleotides outside the gene matches: 4. CDR3 sequence reads: CASSPGGVETQYF. CDR3 nucleotides: TGTGCCAGCAGCCCCGGGGGGGTGGAGACCCAGTACTTC. Full variable domain (missing parts from reference TRBV7-7 and TRBJ2-5): GAGVSQSPRYKVTKRGQDVTLRCDPISSHATLYWYQQALGQGPEFLTYFNYEAQPDKSGLPSDRFSAERPEGSISTLTIQRTEQRDSAMYRCASSPGGVETQYFGPGTRLLVL.

In its sample, this clone was seen a few times. This CDR3 reads CASSEAEGQGEKLFF. CDR3 sequence (DNA): TGTGCCAGCAGTGAAGCGGAGGGACAGGGTGAAAAACTGTTTTTT. This chain joins TRBV6-1 and TRBJ1-4; the match to TRBD1 covers 9 bases. V lost 0 bases to trimming and J lost 7 bases; unmatched junction nucleotides: 3. Germline loops: CDR1 MNHNS, CDR2 SASEGT. The CDR3 sequence is 15 residues long.

The V call is TRBV7-2, the J call TRBJ2-5; D unclear. Germline V CDR1 and CDR2: SGHTA, FQGNSA. The CDR3 sequence is 14 residues long. V was pared by 1 base and J by 2 bases, with 8 bases between. CDR3: CASSLGLPQETQYF. Here the CDR3 DNA reads TGTGCCAGCAGCTTAGGGCTTCCGCAAGAGACCCAGTACTTC. Combining the CDR3 with reference TRBV7-2 and TRBJ2-5 gives the whole variable domain GAGVSQSPSNKVTEKGKDVELRCDPISGHTALYWYRQSLGQGLEFLIYFQGNSAPDKSGLPSDRFSAERTGGSVSTLTIQRTQQEDSAVYLCASSLGLPQETQYFGPGTRLLVL.

The CDR3 region has the DNA TGTGCCAGCAGCTTCCTACTGACTAGTAGCAATGAGCAGTTCTTC. Protein sequence: CASSFLLTSSNEQFF. This chain joins TRBV7-2 and TRBJ2-1; weak D call: TRBD2 (6 bases). Germline V CDR1 and CDR2: SGHTA, FQGNSA. Trimming took 3 bases from V and 6 from J, leaving 15 bases between them. This CDR3 has 15 residues.

The chain combines TRBV5-4 with TRBJ2-7, with D perhaps TRBD2 (5 bases). CDR1 and CDR2 from the germline V gene are SGHNT and YYREEE (reference sequence). The V gene lost 1 base and the J gene lost 2 bases, with 13 bases spanning the gap. There are 15 residues in the CDR3. The CDR3 DNA follows: TGTGCCAGCAGCTTGCCCCTAGCTGGGACCTACGAGCAGTACTTC. Encoded protein: CASSLPLAGTYEQYF.

This chain connects TRBV7-2 to TRBJ1-4; tentatively, D is TRBD1 (5 bases). CDR3 length: 16 amino acids. Trimming removed 2 bases from V and 0 bases from J, with 10 bases in between. Germline CDR1 reads SGHTA; CDR2 reads FQGNSA. The CDR3 DNA reads as TGTGCCAGCAGCTTAACAGGAAAGGCAACTAATGAAAAACTGTTTTTT. Translating gives CASSLTGKATNEKLFF.